This is a list of T cell receptor beta chains from one sample in a study of identical twins. One entry per CDR3 protein, called by TCRdb with MiXCR from the 5' RACE reads. The data hold 150,000 or so distinct CDR3 sequences, with roughly 3.3% observed a single time. The sample comprised memory T cells sorted from blood. These TCRs come from a man aged 18 to 30 in good health. Each CDR3 is given with its conserved first and last residue. A D gene is named only where the DNA matches it firmly. Expanded clones are given a class, and other clones once, few, many or no size at all.

>TRBJ1-2|-|TRBV10-3|TRBD1
TGTGCCTTACTGACAGGGGGCCAGGGTGGCTACACCTTC
CALLTGGQGGYTF
>TRBJ2-2|many|TRBV27|TRBD2
TGTGCCAGCAGATACGGGACTAGCGGGATTAACACCGGGGAGCTGTTTTTT
CASRYGTSGINTGELFF
>TRBJ2-2|many|TRBV7-2|TRBD2
TGTGCCAGCAGCCCCCGTGGTAGCGGGAGACTTAAGGGGGAGCTGTTTTTT
CASSPRGSGRLKGELFF
>TRBJ2-1|many|TRBV5-1|-
TGCGCCAGCAGCATAGAAGGGGGGGGTGAGCAGTTCTTC
CASSIEGGGEQFF
>TRBJ2-5|many|TRBV24-1|-
TGTGCCACCAGTGATCACAGGGATCGGGAGACCCAGTACTTC
CATSDHRDRETQYF
>TRBJ2-3|few|TRBV9|-
TGTGCCAGCAGCGTAGGACAGTATTCAGATACGCAGTATTTT
CASSVGQYSDTQYF
>TRBJ2-7|many|TRBV7-9|-
TGTGCCAGCAGCTTACCTCCCTATGAGAGGGATACCTACGAGCAGTACTTC
CASSLPPYERDTYEQYF
>TRBJ1-1|many|TRBV20-1|-
TGCAGTGCTAGAACCGACAGACCCGAAGCTTTCTTT
CSARTDRPEAFF
>TRBJ2-1|many|TRBV20-1|-
TGCAGGGCCGGGCCAACATACAATGAGCAGTTCTTC
CRAGPTYNEQFF
>TRBJ2-2|few|TRBV7-3|TRBD2
TGTGCCAGCAGCCGGGGGGGAGCGAACACCGGGGAGCTGTTTTTT
CASSRGGANTGELFF
>TRBJ1-5|-|TRBV28|-
TGTGCCAGCAGGTCCGCGAATCAGCCCCAGCATTTT
CASRSANQPQHF